This is a list of T cell receptor beta chains from one sample in a study of blood T cell repertoires in COVID-19. Data came from immunoSEQ multiplex PCR; TCRdb stores just in-frame clones and leaves some out. This table has 150,000 or so clones, roughly nine tenths appearing once. What was sequenced was peripheral blood. The receptor set was obtained from a man younger than 30 with COVID-19, enrolled during active disease. Both conserved end residues are part of each CDR3. The D gene is left open where the match is weak. Not all rows give a size; the values are once, few, many and, for expanded clones, a class.

TRBJ2-2,-,TRBV7-6,TRBD2,TGTGCCAGCAGCTCAGCTAGCGGGAGGGCCGCGAACACCGGGGAGCTGTTTTTT,CASSSASGRAANTGELFF
TRBJ2-7,once,TRBV9,TRBD2,TGTGCCAGCAGCGTAGGAACTAGCGGGAGTGAGTTGGGCGAGCAGTACTTC,CASSVGTSGSELGEQYF
TRBJ2-5,-,TRBV4-3,TRBD2,TGCGCCAGCAGCTGGACTAGCGGGACGCAAGAGACCCAGTACTTC,CASSWTSGTQETQYF
TRBJ1-1,-,TRBV12-3/TRBV12-4,-,TGTGCCAGCACCTCGGTAGGAGCTGAAGCTTTCTTT,CASTSVGAEAFF
TRBJ2-1,-,TRBV15,TRBD2,TGTGCCACCAGCACGCGAACTAGCGGGGTTAACAATGAGCAGTTCTTC,CATSTRTSGVNNEQFF
TRBJ1-1,once,TRBV6-6,-,TGTGCCAGCAGTTACGCGGGTGAAGCTTTCTTT,CASSYAGEAFF
TRBJ2-7,-,TRBV7-2,-,TGTGCCAGCAGCTTATCTGCAGGGGAACGCGAGCAGTACTTC,CASSLSAGEREQYF
TRBJ2-2,once,TRBV13,TRBD2,TGTGCCAGCAGCCCCCGACTAGCTGCGAACACCGGGGAGCTGTTTTTT,CASSPRLAANTGELFF
TRBJ1-1,-,TRBV4-1,-,TGCGCCAGCAGCCAAGTGGACTTGAACACTGAAGCTTTCTTT,CASSQVDLNTEAFF
TRBJ1-4,-,TRBV9,-,TGTGCCAGCAGCCCCAGTGGGAGTAATGAAAAACTGTTTTTT,CASSPSGSNEKLFF
TRBJ1-6,-,TRBV3-1/TRBV3-2,TRBD1,TGTGCCAGCAGGGAGGGGGCAGGGTTTTCACCCCTCCACTTT,CASREGAGFSPLHF
TRBJ1-1,-,TRBV12-3/TRBV12-4,-,TGTGCCAGCAGTTCGCCGGTGAACACTGAAGCTTTCTTT,CASSSPVNTEAFF
TRBJ2-1,-,TRBV19,TRBD2,TGTGCCAGTAGTATACGGGAGGGCCACAATGAGCAGTTCTTC,CASSIREGHNEQFF
TRBJ2-1,-,TRBV19,-,TGTGCCAGTAGTATAGATCCGTCCTTGTACAATGAGCAGTTCTTC,CASSIDPSLYNEQFF
TRBJ2-2,-,TRBV19,TRBD2,TGTGCCAGTAGTATAAATGTACCATCCAGCGGGGACACCGGGGAGCTGTTTTTT,CASSINVPSSGDTGELFF
TRBJ1-2,-,TRBV4-3,-,TGCGCCAGCAGCCAAGATTCGGGGGGAAGGGTAGATGGCTACACCTTC,CASSQDSGGRVDGYTF
TRBJ2-5,-,TRBV9,-,TGTGCCAGCAGCATTGGGACTCTACCTGAGACCCAGTACTTC,CASSIGTLPETQYF
TRBJ2-5,once,TRBV30,-,TGTGCCTGGAGAGCGTCAGCGGACCACCTTGAGACCCAGTACTTC,CAWRASADHLETQYF
TRBJ2-7,-,TRBV7-9,-,TGTGCCAGCAGCCCCAGGGCCTACGAGCAGTACTTC,CASSPRAYEQYF
TRBJ2-5,-,TRBV7-3,TRBD1,TGTGCCAGCAGCTTTCTGACAGGGCCCTTAGAGACCCAGTACTTC,CASSFLTGPLETQYF
TRBJ2-3,once,TRBV7-2,-,TGTGCCAGCAGCTTAAGCACCATTAGAGCAACGCAGTATTTT,CASSLSTIRATQYF
TRBJ1-2,-,TRBV28,TRBD1,TGTGCCAGCAGCCCGATCCTGGGGACAGTGAACTATGGCTACACCTTC,CASSPILGTVNYGYTF
TRBJ2-1,-,TRBV20-1,TRBD2,TGCAGTGCTAGTAGACTAGCGGGAGGGCCTATTTCGCAGTTCTTC,CSASRLAGGPISQFF
TRBJ2-7,-,TRBV6-1,-,TGTGCCAGCAGTGACGGTCCCTACGAGCAGTACTTC,CASSDGPYEQYF
TRBJ2-7,-,TRBV2,TRBD2,TGTGCCAGCAGTCTAGCGGGAGTAGGTTACGAGCAGTACTTC,CASSLAGVGYEQYF
TRBJ1-1,-,TRBV5-4,-,TGTGCCAGCAGCTTCGCAGGGGTAAACACTGAAGCTTTCTTT,CASSFAGVNTEAFF
TRBJ2-2,-,TRBV9,-,TGTGCCAGCAGCGTAGTCTCCCAGGGCATTAGCGGCGGGGAGCTGTTTTTT,CASSVVSQGISGGELFF